A selection of T cell receptor beta chains follows, all from one sample in a study of T-cell memory formation after mild COVID-19. TCRdb recomputed calls from the 5' RACE reads with MiXCR, one row per CDR3 protein. This sample has about 420,000 distinct CDR3 sequences, with about a quarter found just once. Sequencing was performed on PBMCs or a T cell subset sorted from them (not recorded which). The receptors derive from an adult woman who had mild COVID-19 (a few samples of this study predate the infection). Cell type and time point are not known. Each CDR3 is given with its conserved first and last residue. The D gene is left open where the match is weak. The listing skips clone size in some rows; elsewhere it reads once, few, many or a size class.

j_call d_call v_call clone_size cdr3_nt cdr3_aa
TRBJ2-5 . TRBV19 . TGTGCCAGTAGTATAGATCAGCTGGAGACCCAGTACTTC CASSIDQLETQYF
TRBJ2-1 . TRBV19 . TGTGCCAGTAGTATTGCCAGGGGTCCCTACAATGAGCAGTTCTTC CASSIARGPYNEQFF
TRBJ1-1 . TRBV5-5 . TGTGCCAGCAGCTCAGTGCTTGAGTGGGCGGTCACTGAAGCTTTCTTT CASSSVLEWAVTEAFF
TRBJ2-3 TRBD1 TRBV7-9 few TGTGCCAGCAGCTCGGACAGGGAAGTTGACGATACGCAGTATTTT CASSSDREVDDTQYF
TRBJ2-3 TRBD2 TRBV5-6 few TGTGCCAGCAGCTTGGTTGTCCCTAGCGGGGGGGCCACAGATACGCAGTATTTT CASSLVVPSGGATDTQYF
TRBJ2-7 . TRBV5-1 . TGCGCCAGCAGCCCACCAGGGGCTCATTCCTACGAGCAGTACTTC CASSPPGAHSYEQYF
TRBJ1-2 TRBD1 TRBV2 . TGTGCCAGCAGAGACTTACCGGGACAGGGTGAAGCGGGCTATGGCTACACCTTC CASRDLPGQGEAGYGYTF
TRBJ2-7 . TRBV2 . TGTGCCACCCGGGGGCCCCGAGGGGAGGTCTACGAGCAGTACTTC CATRGPRGEVYEQYF
TRBJ2-5 TRBD2 TRBV3-1 many TGTGCCAGCAGCCAAGGGGTTAGCGGGGTAGAGACCCAGTACTTC CASSQGVSGVETQYF
TRBJ2-7 . TRBV19 few TGTGCCAGTAGTATAAGAGGGGTCAACGAGCAGTACTTC CASSIRGVNEQYF
TRBJ2-2 TRBD2 TRBV5-1 few TGCGCCAGCACCTATATGGGAGGGACCGGGGAGCTGTTTTTT CASTYMGGTGELFF
TRBJ2-5 . TRBV30 . TGTGCCTGGAGTCACGGGAGTAGAGAGACCCAGTACTTC CAWSHGSRETQYF
TRBJ1-2 . TRBV24-1 . TGTGCCACCAGTGATCCTGGACAGATCTATGGCTACACCTTC CATSDPGQIYGYTF
TRBJ2-1 TRBD2 TRBV4-1 few TGCGCCAGCAGCGGATGGGTGGCGGGAGCATTCAATGAGCAGTTCTTC CASSGWVAGAFNEQFF
TRBJ1-1 . TRBV7-9 . TGTGCCAGCAGCTTAACGGGGACGAACACTGAAGCTTTCTTT CASSLTGTNTEAFF
TRBJ2-7 . TRBV13 . TGTGCCAGCAGCACTGAGCCCCACGAGCAGTACTTC CASSTEPHEQYF
TRBJ2-5 . TRBV2 . TGTGCCAGCAGTACCTTGACCCTGAGGGAGACCCAGTACTTC CASSTLTLRETQYF
TRBJ2-4 TRBD1 TRBV4-1 few TGCGCCAGCAGCCAAGTGGGGACAGGGAAAAACATTCAGTACTTC CASSQVGTGKNIQYF
TRBJ2-7 . TRBV18 . TGTGCCAGCTCACCGTCCTCACAGCCTGACTACGAGCAGTACTTC CASSPSSQPDYEQYF
TRBJ2-1 TRBD2 TRBV24-1 . TGTGCCACCAGTGACCCGGGACTAGAAATGGAGCAGTTCTTC CATSDPGLEMEQFF
TRBJ1-1 . TRBV20-1 . TGCAGTGCTAGAGGCGATTTGCGGGGGGCTGAAGCTTTCTTT CSARGDLRGAEAFF
TRBJ2-1 TRBD2 TRBV6-5 few TGTGCCAGCAGTCGGGACTACGACAATGAGCAGTTCTTC CASSRDYDNEQFF
TRBJ2-2 TRBD2 TRBV19 few TGTGCCAGTAGTCCCGGACTAGAACCCGGGGAGCTGTTTTTT CASSPGLEPGELFF
TRBJ2-1 TRBD1 TRBV12-3/TRBV12-4 . TGTGCCAGCAGTTTCCGACAGGGACCCTACAATGAGCAGTTCTTC CASSFRQGPYNEQFF
TRBJ1-4 . TRBV7-2 . TGTGCCAGCAGCTCATATGGGGAAAAACTGTTTTTT CASSSYGEKLFF
TRBJ2-6 . TRBV7-2 . TGTGCCAGCAGCTCCCCGGCCGGGACCCGCTCTGGGGCCAACGTCCTGACTTTC CASSSPAGTRSGANVLTF
TRBJ2-7 . TRBV6-5 . TGTGCCACCCAGGGGTACGGGACCGACCCCTACGAGCAGTACTTC CATQGYGTDPYEQYF